These 3 T cell receptor beta chains were all obtained from the same sample, sequenced in a study of blood T cell repertoires in COVID-19. Sequenced by immunoSEQ multiplex PCR; TCRdb stores in-frame clones only, minus some. The sample yields some 170,000 clones, roughly 76% seen once. Sequencing was performed on peripheral blood. The receptors stem from a woman in her 40s with COVID-19, enrolled during active disease.

This clone was recorded only once. The chain recombines TRBV2 with TRBJ1-2, with 9 bases matching TRBD1. The V and J ends lost 5 bases and 4 bases, in that order; junction bases with no gene match: 14. Germline lookup yields CDR1 SNHLY and CDR2 FYNNEI. This CDR3 has 17 residues. CDR3 amino acids: CASSPPGQGRYSYGYTF. For the CDR3, the DNA is TGTGCCAGCAGTCCACCGGGACAGGGTCGTTATAGCTATGGCTACACCTTC.

This clone showed up just a few times. V gene TRBV6-5 combines with J gene TRBJ1-2; D unclear. Germline assignment: CDR1 MNHEY and CDR2 SVGAGI. Trimming removed 1 base at V and 2 bases at J, with 11 bases between. The CDR3 extends over 15 amino acids. The CDR3 coding sequence is TGTGCCAGCAGTTACTATCGGAGCTCCAACTATGGCTACACCTTC. It translates to CASSYYRSSNYGYTF.

The rearrangement joins TRBV5-1 to TRBJ2-1; 9 nucleotides agree with TRBD2. V was clipped by 1 base and J by 2 bases; unmatched bases: 4. The CDR3 contains 16 residues. From germline, CDR1 is SGHRS and CDR2 YFSETQ. CDR3 loop: CASSLYGGGAYNEQFF. The DNA for the CDR3 is TGCGCCAGCAGCTTGTACGGCGGGGGGGCCTACAATGAGCAGTTCTTC.